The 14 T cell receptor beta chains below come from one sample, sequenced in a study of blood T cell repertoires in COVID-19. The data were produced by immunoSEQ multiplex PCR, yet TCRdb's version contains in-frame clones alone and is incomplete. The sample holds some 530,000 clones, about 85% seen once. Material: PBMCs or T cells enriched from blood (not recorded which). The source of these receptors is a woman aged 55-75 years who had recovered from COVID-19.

The CDR3 sequence: CASSPGQVQTNEKLFF. The CDR3 DNA reads TGTGCCAGCAGCCCGGGACAGGTGCAAACTAATGAAAAACTGTTTTTT. This chain connects TRBV11-3 to TRBJ1-4, with TRBD1 matching over 8 bases. Germline values: CDR1 SGHNT, CDR2 YENEEA. The CDR3 has 16 residues. The ends lost 5 bases at V and 1 base at J; junction bases unmatched: 6.

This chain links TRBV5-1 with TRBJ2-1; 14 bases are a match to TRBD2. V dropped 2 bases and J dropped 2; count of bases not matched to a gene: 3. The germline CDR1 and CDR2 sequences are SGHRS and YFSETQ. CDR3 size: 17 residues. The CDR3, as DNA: TGCGCCAGCAGCTTAGGACTAGCGGGGGGTCCCTACAATGAGCAGTTCTTC. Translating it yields CASSLGLAGGPYNEQFF.

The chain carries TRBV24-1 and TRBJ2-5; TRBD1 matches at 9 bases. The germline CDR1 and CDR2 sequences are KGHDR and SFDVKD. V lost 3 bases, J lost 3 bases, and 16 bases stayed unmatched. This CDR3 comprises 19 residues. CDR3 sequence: CATSDTPGQGPKGEETQYF. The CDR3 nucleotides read TGTGCCACCAGTGATACTCCGGGACAGGGACCCAAAGGGGAAGAGACCCAGTACTTC.

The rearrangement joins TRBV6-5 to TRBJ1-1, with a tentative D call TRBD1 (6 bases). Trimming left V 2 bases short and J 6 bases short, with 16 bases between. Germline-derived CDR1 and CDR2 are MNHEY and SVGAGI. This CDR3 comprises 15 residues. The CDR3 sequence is CASSYRTGQGAEAFF. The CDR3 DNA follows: TGTGCCAGCAGTTACCGCACAGGGCAGGGCGCTGAAGCTTTCTTT.

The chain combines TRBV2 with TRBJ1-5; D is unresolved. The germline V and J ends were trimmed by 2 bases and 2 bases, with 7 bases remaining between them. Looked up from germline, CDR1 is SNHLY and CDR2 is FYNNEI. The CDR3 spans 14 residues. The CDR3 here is CASSEQAGNQPQHF. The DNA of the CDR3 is TGTGCCAGCAGTGAACAGGCCGGCAATCAGCCCCAGCATTTT.

CDR3 in DNA: TGTGCCAGCAGCGTAGACGAGGGACTACGAAACACCATATATTTT. As protein: CASSVDEGLRNTIYF. The chain has TRBV9 and TRBJ1-3; TRBD1 might be the D (5 bases). The CDR3 extends over 15 amino acids. V gave up 0 bases and J gave up 5 bases, with 12 bases separating them. Germline CDR1 SGDLS, CDR2 YYNGEE.

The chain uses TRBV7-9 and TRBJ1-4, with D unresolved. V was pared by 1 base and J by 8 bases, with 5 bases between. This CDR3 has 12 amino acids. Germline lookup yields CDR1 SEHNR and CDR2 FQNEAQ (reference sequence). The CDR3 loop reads CASSLVAEKLFF. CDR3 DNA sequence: TGTGCCAGCAGCTTAGTGGCCGAAAAACTGTTTTTT. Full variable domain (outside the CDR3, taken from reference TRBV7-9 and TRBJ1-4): DTGVSQNPRHKITKRGQNVTFRCDPISEHNRLYWYRQTLGQGPEFLTYFQNEAQLEKSRLLSDRFSAERPKGSFSTLEIQRTEQGDSAMYLCASSLVAEKLFFGSGTQLSVL.

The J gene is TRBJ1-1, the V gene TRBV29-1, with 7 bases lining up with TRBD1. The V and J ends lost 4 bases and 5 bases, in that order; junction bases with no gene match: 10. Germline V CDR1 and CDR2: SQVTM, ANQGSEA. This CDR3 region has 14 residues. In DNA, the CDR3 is TGCAGCGTTGGGACAGGAAGTGTGGGGACTGAAGCTTTCTTT. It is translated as CSVGTGSVGTEAFF.

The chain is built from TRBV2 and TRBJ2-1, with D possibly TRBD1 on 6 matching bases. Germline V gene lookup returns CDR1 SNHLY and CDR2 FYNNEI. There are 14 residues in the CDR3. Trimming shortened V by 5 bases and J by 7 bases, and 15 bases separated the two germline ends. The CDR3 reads CASSPRPGANEQFF. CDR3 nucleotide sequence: TGTGCCAGCAGTCCACGGCCAGGGGCGAATGAGCAGTTCTTC. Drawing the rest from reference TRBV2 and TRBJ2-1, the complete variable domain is EPEVTQTPSHQVTQMGQEVILRCVPISNHLYFYWYRQILGQKVEFLVSFYNNEISEKSEIFDDQFSVERPDGSNFTLKIRSTKLEDSAMYFCASSPRPGANEQFFGPGTRLTVL.

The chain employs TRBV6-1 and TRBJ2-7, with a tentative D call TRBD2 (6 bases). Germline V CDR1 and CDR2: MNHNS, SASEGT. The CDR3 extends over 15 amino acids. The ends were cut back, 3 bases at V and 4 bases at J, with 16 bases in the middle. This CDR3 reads CASSDGERGSYEQYV. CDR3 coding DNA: TGTGCCAGCAGTGATGGGGAACGGGGGTCATACGAGCAGTACGTC.

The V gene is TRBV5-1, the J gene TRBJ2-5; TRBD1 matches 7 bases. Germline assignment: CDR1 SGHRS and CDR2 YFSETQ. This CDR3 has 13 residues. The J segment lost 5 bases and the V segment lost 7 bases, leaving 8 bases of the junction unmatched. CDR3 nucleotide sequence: TGCGCCAGCCGGGACAGTAATTGGGAGACCCAGTACTTC. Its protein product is CASRDSNWETQYF.

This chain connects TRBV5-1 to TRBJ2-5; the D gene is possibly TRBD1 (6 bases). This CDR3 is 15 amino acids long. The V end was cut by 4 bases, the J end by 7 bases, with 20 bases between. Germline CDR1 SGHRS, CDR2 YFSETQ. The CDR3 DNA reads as TGCGCCAGCAGCGGATGGGCGGAAAAAGGGGGGACCCAGTACTTC. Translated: CASSGWAEKGGTQYF.

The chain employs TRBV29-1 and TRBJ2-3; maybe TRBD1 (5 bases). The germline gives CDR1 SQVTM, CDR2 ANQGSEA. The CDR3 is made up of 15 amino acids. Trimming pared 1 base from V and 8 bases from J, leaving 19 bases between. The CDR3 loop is CSVEVGVRMSGTQYF. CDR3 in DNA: TGCAGCGTTGAAGTAGGGGTCCGGATGTCCGGTACGCAGTATTTT.

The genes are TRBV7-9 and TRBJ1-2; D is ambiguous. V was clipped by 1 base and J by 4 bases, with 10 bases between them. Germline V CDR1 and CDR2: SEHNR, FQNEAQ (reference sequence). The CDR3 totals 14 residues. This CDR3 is CASSLVRLPYGYTF. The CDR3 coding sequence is TGTGCCAGCAGCTTAGTCCGTCTACCCTATGGCTACACCTTC.